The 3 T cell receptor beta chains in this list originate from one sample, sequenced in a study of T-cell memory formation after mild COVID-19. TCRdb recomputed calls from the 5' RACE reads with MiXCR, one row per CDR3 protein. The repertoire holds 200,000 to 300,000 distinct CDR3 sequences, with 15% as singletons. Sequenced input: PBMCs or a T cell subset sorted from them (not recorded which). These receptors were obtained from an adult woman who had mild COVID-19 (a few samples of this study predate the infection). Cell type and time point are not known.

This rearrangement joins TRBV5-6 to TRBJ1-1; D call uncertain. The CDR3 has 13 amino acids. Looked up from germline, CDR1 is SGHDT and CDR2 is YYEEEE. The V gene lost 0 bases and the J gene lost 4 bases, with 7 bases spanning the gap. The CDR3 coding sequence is TGTGCCAGCAGCTTGGTATTCAGCACTGAAGCTTTCTTT. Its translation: CASSLVFSTEAFF.

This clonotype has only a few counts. The CDR3 DNA follows: TGTGCCAGCAGCTTAGTAGGGGTTTCCCCTCGGAACACTGAAGCTTTCTTT. Translating it yields CASSLVGVSPRNTEAFF. The chain links TRBV7-2 to TRBJ1-1, with a possible D match to TRBD1 (5 bases). The ends were cut back, 1 base at V and 1 base at J, with 16 bases in the middle. This CDR3 is built from 17 residues. The germline V gene has CDR1 SGHTA and CDR2 FQGNSA.

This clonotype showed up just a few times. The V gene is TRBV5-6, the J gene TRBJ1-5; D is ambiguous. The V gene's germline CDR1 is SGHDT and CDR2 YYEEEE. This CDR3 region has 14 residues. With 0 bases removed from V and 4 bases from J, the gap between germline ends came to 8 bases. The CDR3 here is CASSLAQVNQPQHF. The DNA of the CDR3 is TGTGCCAGCAGCTTGGCTCAGGTGAATCAGCCCCAGCATTTT.